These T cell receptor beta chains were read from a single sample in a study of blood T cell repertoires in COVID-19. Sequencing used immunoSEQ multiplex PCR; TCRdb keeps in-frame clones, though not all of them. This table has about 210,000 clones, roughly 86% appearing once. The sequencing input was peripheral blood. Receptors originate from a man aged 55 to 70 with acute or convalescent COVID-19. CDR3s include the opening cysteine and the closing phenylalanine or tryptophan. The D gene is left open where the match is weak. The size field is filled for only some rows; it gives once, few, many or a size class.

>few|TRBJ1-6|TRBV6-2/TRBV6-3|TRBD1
TGTGCCAGCAGCGACCGGACAGGGGGTAATTCACCCCTCCACTTT
CASSDRTGGNSPLHF
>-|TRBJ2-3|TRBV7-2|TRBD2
TGTGCCAGCAGCTTAGCCGGGGCGGGGGGGCCCATAGATACGCAGTATTTT
CASSLAGAGGPIDTQYF
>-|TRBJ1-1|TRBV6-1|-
TGTGCCAGCAGTGAAGGGCTCAGGGAGGGATACATGAACACTGAAGCTTTCTTT
CASSEGLREGYMNTEAFF
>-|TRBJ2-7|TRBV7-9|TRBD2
TGTGCCAGCAGCTTACCTTGGGAGGGCGACGAGCAGTACTTC
CASSLPWEGDEQYF
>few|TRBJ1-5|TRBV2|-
TGTGCCAGCAGAAGTCGGAGCAATCAGCCCCAGCATTTT
CASRSRSNQPQHF
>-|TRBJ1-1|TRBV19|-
TGTGCCAGTAGTATAGGGGCATCCGCCCTTCGGGCTTTCTTT
CASSIGASALRAFF
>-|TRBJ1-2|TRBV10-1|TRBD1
TGCGCCAGCATGGGGACAGGGGCTATTGGCTACACCTTC
CASMGTGAIGYTF
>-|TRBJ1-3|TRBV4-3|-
TGCGCCAGCAGCCAAGAAAGTTACAGGACCTCTGGAAACACCATATATTTT
CASSQESYRTSGNTIYF
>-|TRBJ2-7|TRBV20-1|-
TGCAGTGTACCTGGCACCTACGAGCAGTACTTC
CSVPGTYEQYF
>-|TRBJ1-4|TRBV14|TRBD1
TGTGCCAGCAGCCCCAGACAGGGTTATAATGAAAAACTGTTTTTT
CASSPRQGYNEKLFF
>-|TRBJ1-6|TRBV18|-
TGTGCCAGCTCACCGGGACTGGGAGGTTCACCCCTCCACTTT
CASSPGLGGSPLHF
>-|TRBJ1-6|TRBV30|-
TGTGCCTGGAGGTCCAGATCGTCGGGGAATTCACCCCTCCACTTT
CAWRSRSSGNSPLHF
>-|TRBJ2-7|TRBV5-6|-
TGTGCCAGCAGCTCGAGAGGACAGCACTACGAGCAGTACTTC
CASSSRGQHYEQYF
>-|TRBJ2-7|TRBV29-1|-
TGCAGCGTTGATTCGGCAGGGAAGGGAAGCTACGAGCAGTACTTC
CSVDSAGKGSYEQYF
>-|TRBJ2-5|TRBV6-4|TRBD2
TGTGCCAGCAGGGCGACTAGCACCCAAGAGACCCAGTACTTC
CASRATSTQETQYF
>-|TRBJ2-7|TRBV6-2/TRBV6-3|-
TGTGCCAGCAGTTACTCATCGCGTTCCCTTCACGAGCAGTACTTC
CASSYSSRSLHEQYF
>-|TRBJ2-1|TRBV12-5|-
TGTGCTAGTGGTTTGGGCGCTACCGCAGGGGGGCCGGGGGCGCAGTTCTTC
CASGLGATAGGPGAQFF
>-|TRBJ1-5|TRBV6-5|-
TGTGCCAGCAGTTACTTTAGCGATCAGCCCCAGCATTTT
CASSYFSDQPQHF
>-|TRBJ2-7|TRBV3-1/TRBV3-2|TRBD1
TGTGCCAGCAGCCAACTGAAAGACAGGGCCTACGAGCAGTACTTC
CASSQLKDRAYEQYF
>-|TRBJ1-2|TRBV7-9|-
TGTGCCAGCAGCAACACGGGGGGCTACACCTTC
CASSNTGGYTF
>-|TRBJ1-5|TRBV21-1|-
TGTGCCAGCAGCAAAGAGGACAGGGGCCCAGGGAGCAATCAGCCCCAGCATTTT
CASSKEDRGPGSNQPQHF
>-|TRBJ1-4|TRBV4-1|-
TGCGCCAGCAGCCAAGTAGACAGTGCAACTAATGAAAAACTGTTTTTT
CASSQVDSATNEKLFF
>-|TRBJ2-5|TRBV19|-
TGTGCCAGTAGTATAGATCGAGGGTTCCAAGAGACCCAGTACTTC
CASSIDRGFQETQYF
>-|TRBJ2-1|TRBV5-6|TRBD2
TGTGCCAGCAGCTTGGTACGACTAGCGGGGGGTAATGAGCAGTTCTTC
CASSLVRLAGGNEQFF
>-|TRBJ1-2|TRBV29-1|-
TGCAGCGTTGGACACCCGATCTATGGCTACACCTTC
CSVGHPIYGYTF
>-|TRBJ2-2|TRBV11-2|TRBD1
TGTGCCAGCAGACGTGGACAGGGTAACACCGGGGAGCTGTTTTTT
CASRRGQGNTGELFF
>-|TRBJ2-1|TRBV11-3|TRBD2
TGTGCCAGCAGCCCGCTCCCGGGGGGGGCCTTTTTTAATGAGCAGTTCTTC
CASSPLPGGAFFNEQFF
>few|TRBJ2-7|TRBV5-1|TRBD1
TGCGCCAGCAGCTCGGGACAGCTACCCTACGAGCAGTACTTC
CASSSGQLPYEQYF
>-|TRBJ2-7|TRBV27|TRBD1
TGTGCCAGCAGTTTCCCGGGACAGGGGCTCTACGAGCAGTACTTC
CASSFPGQGLYEQYF
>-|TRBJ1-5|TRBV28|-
TGTGCCAGCAGTTACAGGCTATATGAACAGCCCCAGCATTTT
CASSYRLYEQPQHF
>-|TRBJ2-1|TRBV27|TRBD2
TGTGCCAGCAGTTCCCGAACCCGGGGAGGGTCCTACAATGAGCAGTTCTTC
CASSSRTRGGSYNEQFF
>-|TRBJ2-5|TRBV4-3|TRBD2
TGCGCCAGCAGCCAAGTTCCCGGGACTAGCGGGGCGAACCAAGAGACCCAGTACTTC
CASSQVPGTSGANQETQYF
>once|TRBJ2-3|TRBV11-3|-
TGTGCCAGCAGCTTAGAGCAGACAGATACGCAGTATTTT
CASSLEQTDTQYF
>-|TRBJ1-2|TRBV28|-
TGTGCCAGCAGGGGGGGACTTCTCTACGGCTACACCTTC
CASRGGLLYGYTF
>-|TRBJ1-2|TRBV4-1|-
TGCGCCAGCAGCCAACGAGGAGGCGGGGGTCCCTATGGCTACACCTTC
CASSQRGGGGPYGYTF
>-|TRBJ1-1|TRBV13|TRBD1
TGTGCCAGCAGTAGGGGGCTGAACACTGAAGCTTTCTTT
CASSRGLNTEAFF
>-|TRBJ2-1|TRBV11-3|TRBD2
TGTGCCAGCAGCTCCCGCCGGTTAGCGGGGGCCTCCAATGAGCAGTTCTTC
CASSSRRLAGASNEQFF
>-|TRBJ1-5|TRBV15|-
TGTGCCACCAGCAGGGGCGGGAGTAGCAATCAGCCCCAGCATTTT
CATSRGGSSNQPQHF
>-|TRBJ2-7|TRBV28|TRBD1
TGTGCCAGCACCGGGACAGCAAGGAGCTCCTACGAGCAGTACTTC
CASTGTARSSYEQYF
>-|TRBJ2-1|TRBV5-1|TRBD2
TGCGCCAGCAGCTGGGGGACTAGCAGCTCCTACAATGAGCAGTTCTTC
CASSWGTSSSYNEQFF